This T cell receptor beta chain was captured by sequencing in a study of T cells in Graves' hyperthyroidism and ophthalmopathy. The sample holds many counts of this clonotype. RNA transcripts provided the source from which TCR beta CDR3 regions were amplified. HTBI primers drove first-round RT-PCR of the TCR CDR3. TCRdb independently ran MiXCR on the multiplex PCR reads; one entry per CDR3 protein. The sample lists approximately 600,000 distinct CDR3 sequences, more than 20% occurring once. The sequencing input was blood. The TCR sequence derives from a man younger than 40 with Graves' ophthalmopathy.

In DNA, the CDR3 is TGCAGTGCTAGAGATGCGCGGATGAACACTGAAGCTTTCTTT. Protein product: CSARDARMNTEAFF. The chain uses TRBV20-1 and TRBJ1-1, with unresolved D. The CDR3 is 14 residues long. V was shortened by 0 bases and J by 0 bases, with 8 bases between the two germline ends. Germline values: CDR1 DFQATT, CDR2 SNEGSKA (reference sequence).